This T cell receptor beta chain was recorded in a study of chemoradiotherapy in HPV16-positive cancers. For this clone: Its antigen is currently unknown.

General study points: Candidate HPV-specific clones and E7-related TCR motifs grew in tumor during treatment. Only a couple of HPV16-positive patients supplied the functional HPV-specificity definition.

Germline V gene sequence: CDR1 SQVTM, CDR2 ANQGSEA. The CDR3 has 13 residues. V was cut by 5 bases and J by 1 base, with 9 bases left in between. Clones were sequenced by immunoSEQ multiplex PCR, and TCRdb holds only the in-frame ones, with some missing. The top ten clones hold around 3.3% of a sample with fewer than 70,000 clones, under 95% of them seen once. Over chemoradiotherapy, repertoires were sampled more than once. The chain has TRBV29-1 and TRBJ1-3, with D unclear. The TCR originated in a human donor with HPV-associated anogenital cancer. Sequencing used blood, obtained from a patient who underwent chemoradiotherapy. The CDR3, as DNA: TGCAGCGTTCTGCGGGGATCTGGAAACACCATATATTTT. Translation gives CSVLRGSGNTIYF.